Presented here are 14 T cell receptor beta chains from one specimen sequenced in a study of shared clonotypes between healthy human individuals. Data came from immunoSEQ multiplex PCR; TCRdb stores just in-frame clones and leaves some out. The profile covers more than 2 million clones, with roughly 94% appearing a single time and more than 0.1% taken by the ten largest. The sequenced material came from naive CD4+ T cells sorted from blood. Documented subset: CD45RA+ positively selected. Receptor source: a man aged 18 to 29 in good health.

Notes on this clone: This sample includes further DNA sequences coding for the same CDR3. The V and J genes are TRBV9 and TRBJ2-1, with a tentative D call TRBD2 (6 bases). Germline V gene lookup returns CDR1 SGDLS and CDR2 YYNGEE. Trimming cost V 1 base and J 0 bases, with 11 bases left between them. The CDR3 has 16 amino acids. CDR3 amino acids: CASSVLGGVSYNEQFF. The CDR3 nucleotides are TGTGCCAGCAGCGTACTCGGGGGAGTCTCCTACAATGAGCAGTTCTTC.

The rearrangement uses TRBV27 and TRBJ2-3; D unclear. The CDR3 contains 15 residues. Germline-derived CDR1 and CDR2 are MNHEY and SMNVEV (reference sequence). Deletions cut 6 bases from V and 4 bases from J, with 17 bases between. The CDR3 coding sequence is TGTGCCAGCAGCAGACTCCAGAGCAAACCAGATACGCAGTATTTT. Translated, it gives CASSRLQSKPDTQYF.

Concerning this clone itself: The sample holds other DNA sequences that translate to the same CDR3. V usage is TRBV6-4 and J usage is TRBJ2-1; TRBD2 aligns across 9 bases. Trimming cost V 4 bases and J 4 bases; bases outside gene matches: 5. Germline CDR1 is MRHNA and CDR2 is SNTAGT. This CDR3 comprises 15 residues. CDR3 nucleotide sequence: TGTGCCAGCAGTGGAGGAACTAGCGGGTACAATGAGCAGTTCTTC. This codes for CASSGGTSGYNEQFF.

This chain joins TRBV25-1 and TRBJ2-2, with D tentatively TRBD1 (5 bases). V lost 3 bases to trimming and J lost 5 bases, with 10 bases between them. The germline V gene has CDR1 MGHDK and CDR2 SYGVNS. The CDR3 has 14 residues. DNA for the CDR3: TGTGCCAGCAGTGAGAAACAGGTGACCGGGGAGCTGTTTTTT. It encodes CASSEKQVTGELFF.

The chain links TRBV7-2 to TRBJ2-4; the match to TRBD2 covers 7 bases. The germline V gene encodes CDR1 SGHTA and CDR2 FQGNSA. J lost 5 bases, V lost 3 bases, and 13 bases had no gene match. The CDR3 has 17 residues. CDR3 in amino acids: CASSFFSSGMVQNIQYF. CDR3 nucleotide sequence: TGTGCCAGCAGCTTCTTTTCCAGCGGGATGGTCCAAAACATTCAGTACTTC.

This rearrangement joins TRBV7-2 to TRBJ2-2; TRBD1 matches at 9 bases. The CDR3 sequence is 16 residues long. Germline values: CDR1 SGHTA, CDR2 FQGNSA. J lost 7 bases, V lost 2 bases, and 8 bases had no gene match. CDR3: CASSLIWGQGGGELFF. CDR3 DNA sequence: TGTGCCAGCAGCTTAATTTGGGGACAGGGAGGCGGGGAGCTGTTTTTT.

As concerns this clone: Other DNA variants within this sample encode the same CDR3. This sequence joins TRBV9 and TRBJ1-1; TRBD1 might be the D (5 bases). V lost 0 bases and J lost 1, with 7 bases in between. Germline V gene sequence: CDR1 SGDLS, CDR2 YYNGEE. This CDR3 is 14 amino acids long. The CDR3 loop is CASSVATGNTEAFF. Here the CDR3 DNA reads TGTGCCAGCAGCGTAGCCACAGGGAACACTGAAGCTTTCTTT. The variable domain in full, completed from reference TRBV9 and TRBJ1-1, reads DSGVTQTPKHLITATGQRVTLRCSPRSGDLSVYWYQQSLDQGLQFLIQYYNGEERAKGNILERFSAQQFPDLHSELNLSSLELGDSALYFCASSVATGNTEAFFGQGTRLTVV.

The chain couples TRBV7-8 to TRBJ2-5; no clear D. The V end lost 1 base, the J end lost 7 bases, and 10 bases lay between the germline ends. CDR1 is SGHVS and CDR2 is FQNEAQ in the germline V gene. The CDR3 is made up of 13 amino acids. CDR3 nucleotide sequence: TGTGCCAGCAGCTTAGTCTGGACGGGGACCCAGTACTTC. It yields the protein CASSLVWTGTQYF.

Regarding this clone: This sample includes further DNA sequences coding for the same CDR3. The chain recombines TRBV6-5 with TRBJ1-3; 7 positions agree with TRBD1. Germline CDR1 is MNHEY and CDR2 is SVGAGI. The V segment lost 4 bases and the J segment 4 bases; nucleotides outside the gene matches: 4. CDR3 length equals 14 residues. The CDR3 DNA reads TGTGCCAGCAGTTCCACAGGGGCAGGAAACACCATATATTTT. Amino acid sequence: CASSSTGAGNTIYF.

The chain combines TRBV18 with TRBJ1-1; no definite D call. Germline lookup yields CDR1 KGHSH and CDR2 LQKENI. Trimming took off 5 bases at V and 1 base at J, with 11 bases between the two ends. The CDR3 is 14 amino acids. Here the CDR3 DNA reads TGTGCCAGCTCAGAAAGAGCGGCGAACACTGAAGCTTTCTTT. It codes for CASSERAANTEAFF.

The genes are TRBV10-1 and TRBJ1-2; D gene uncertain. The CDR3 length is 12 residues. V gave up 3 bases and J gave up 4 bases, with 6 bases separating them. Germline CDR1 is WNHNN and CDR2 is SYGVQD (reference sequence). The CDR3 DNA is TGCGCCAGCAGTGATGGCTCCTATGGCTACACCTTC. The encoded protein is CASSDGSYGYTF.

V and J are TRBV10-1 and TRBJ2-3; a weak D match, TRBD1 (5 bases). The CDR3 sequence is 15 residues long. The germline V gene encodes CDR1 WNHNN and CDR2 SYGVQD (reference sequence). V shed 3 bases and J shed 0 bases, with 10 bases lying between them. The DNA of the CDR3 is TGCGCCAGCAGTGAAATAGGGGATAGCACAGATACGCAGTATTTT. This gives the protein CASSEIGDSTDTQYF.

For this clone: Other DNA sequences in the sample encode the same CDR3. V gene TRBV5-1 combines with J gene TRBJ1-1; a possible D gene is TRBD1 (5 bases). Trimming took 2 bases from V and 2 from J, leaving 10 bases between them. The CDR3 is 14 amino acids. The germline CDR1 and CDR2 sequences are SGHRS and YFSETQ. CDR3 region: CASSFRDLNTEAFF. CDR3 DNA sequence: TGCGCCAGCAGCTTCCGGGACCTAAACACTGAAGCTTTCTTT. Using reference TRBV5-1 and TRBJ1-1 for the parts outside the CDR3, the full variable domain is KAGVTQTPRYLIKTRGQQVTLSCSPISGHRSVSWYQQTPGQGLQFLFEYFSETQRNKGNFPGRFSGRQFSNSRSEMNVSTLELGDSALYLCASSFRDLNTEAFFGQGTRLTVV.

The V call is TRBV7-8, the J call TRBJ2-7; D remains ambiguous. Germline V gives CDR1 SGHVS, CDR2 FQNEAQ. V lost 0 bases and J lost 4, with 10 bases in between. The CDR3 is made up of 14 amino acids. The CDR3 region is CASSLAELSYEQYF. The CDR3 region has the DNA TGTGCCAGCAGCTTAGCAGAGTTGTCGTACGAGCAGTACTTC.